This entry lists 16 T cell receptor beta chains sequenced from one sample in a study of T cells in Graves' hyperthyroidism and ophthalmopathy. TCR beta CDR3 regions were amplified from RNA transcripts. First-round RT-PCR with HTBI primers amplified the TCR CDR3 region. TCRdb reanalysed the multiplex PCR reads using MiXCR and keeps one entry per CDR3 protein. This sample has roughly 350,000 distinct CDR3 sequences, with around 13% found just once. The sequencing input was blood. Source of these receptors: a woman between 25 and 40 years old with Graves' ophthalmopathy.

This chain links TRBV6-1 with TRBJ2-5; D might be TRBD1 (6 bases). This CDR3 comprises 17 residues. Germline-derived CDR1 and CDR2 are MNHNS and SASEGT. With 0 bases removed from V and 7 bases from J, the gap between germline ends came to 21 bases. The DNA of the CDR3 is TGTGCCAGCAGTGAAGCGCTGAACAGGGCCGAGTGGGTGACCCAGTACTTC. This encodes CASSEALNRAEWVTQYF.

This clonotype was seen only a few times. The chain combines TRBV12-3 or TRBV12-4 with TRBJ1-6; no reliable D call. V lost 1 base and J lost 7, with 11 bases in between. The CDR3 covers 15 residues. CDR3 sequence (DNA): TGTGCCAGCAGTTTAGAGGCGGACGGAAATTCACCCCTCCACTTT. Its protein product is CASSLEADGNSPLHF.

The genes are TRBV10-3 and TRBJ2-3; 12 bases map to TRBD2. Germline loops: CDR1 ENHRY, CDR2 SYGVKD. With V trimmed by 4 bases and J by 2 bases, 7 bases remained unmatched. The CDR3 sequence is 17 residues long. For the CDR3, the DNA is TGTGCCATCAGTGGCTCGGCTAGCGGGGGGGACACAGATACGCAGTATTTT. Translated: CAISGSASGGDTDTQYF.

In DNA form, the CDR3 reads TGTGCCAGCAGAGGACTAGCGGGGGCCTCTAGCACAGATACGCAGTATTTT. This gives the protein CASRGLAGASSTDTQYF. This sequence joins TRBV6-1 and TRBJ2-3; 13 bases fit TRBD2. With V trimmed by 6 bases and J by 0 bases, 6 bases remained unmatched. Germline CDR1 reads MNHNS; CDR2 reads SASEGT. The CDR3 totals 17 residues.

The chain is built from TRBV28 and TRBJ1-1; D possibly corresponds to TRBD1 (6 bases). CDR3 length equals 13 residues. Germline-derived CDR1 and CDR2 are MDHEN and SYDVKM. Trimming cost V 6 bases and J 5 bases, with 13 bases left between them. CDR3 coding DNA: TGTGCCAGCAGCCCACAGGGCCAAACTGAAGCTTTCTTT. Protein: CASSPQGQTEAFF.

This clonotype was recorded at least ten times. V gene TRBV28 combines with J gene TRBJ2-2; no reliable D call. V lost 7 bases and J 1 base, leaving 19 bases between the germline ends. The CDR3 consists of 17 residues. Germline CDR1 reads MDHEN; CDR2 reads SYDVKM. The CDR3 bases are TGTGCCAGCATTATGGACCGAAGAGATGGGAACACCGGGGAGCTGTTTTTT. This encodes CASIMDRRDGNTGELFF.

The gene calls are TRBV20-1 and TRBJ2-7, with 8 bases fitting TRBD1. The ends lost 6 bases at V and 4 bases at J; junction bases unmatched: 11. The V gene's germline CDR1 is DFQATT and CDR2 SNEGSKA (reference sequence). The CDR3 is made up of 14 amino acids. CDR3 protein: CSASMDRVPYEQYF. In DNA form, the CDR3 reads TGCAGTGCCTCCATGGACAGGGTACCGTACGAGCAGTACTTC.

This clonotype was seen at least ten times. The rearrangement links TRBV30 to TRBJ2-7, with 8 positions matching TRBD2. The CDR3 covers 14 residues. With V trimmed by 3 bases and J by 2 bases, 6 bases remained unmatched. Germline CDR1 reads GTSNPN; CDR2 reads SVGIG (reference sequence). The CDR3 protein is CAWSRGGLTYEQYF. The DNA for the CDR3 is TGTGCCTGGAGCCGCGGGGGGCTTACCTACGAGCAGTACTTC.

This clonotype was observed at least ten times. V usage is TRBV28 and J usage is TRBJ2-5, with D perhaps TRBD1 or TRBD2 (5 bases each). From germline, CDR1 is MDHEN and CDR2 SYDVKM. CDR3 length equals 16 residues. V was shortened by 3 bases and J by 0 bases, with 14 bases between the two germline ends. The CDR3 reads CASSFRDWGYQETQYF. The CDR3 nucleotides are TGTGCCAGCAGTTTCCGAGATTGGGGGTACCAAGAGACCCAGTACTTC.

This clonotype was observed many times. The chain uses TRBV12-3 or TRBV12-4 and TRBJ1-2, with a tentative D call TRBD1 (6 bases). Trimming pared 6 bases from V and 6 bases from J, leaving 14 bases between. CDR3 length: 13 residues. The CDR3 region has the DNA TGTGCCAGCAGAGCGGGGGGGCCCAATGGCTACACCTTC. Translating it yields CASRAGGPNGYTF.

This clonotype has a count of ten or more. The genes are TRBV3-1 and TRBJ1-2; D gene unclear. V gave up 1 base and J gave up 6 bases, with 12 bases separating them. The CDR3 is made up of 14 amino acids. Germline V gene sequence: CDR1 LGHDT, CDR2 YNNKEL (reference sequence). The CDR3 here is CASSQGTYEDGYTF. DNA of the CDR3: TGTGCCAGCAGCCAAGGGACGTACGAAGATGGCTACACCTTC. Using reference TRBV3-1 and TRBJ1-2 for the parts outside the CDR3, the full variable domain is DTAVSQTPKYLVTQMGNDKSIKCEQNLGHDTMYWYKQDSKKFLKIMFSYNNKELIINETVPNRFSPKSPDKAHLNLHINSLELGDSAVYFCASSQGTYEDGYTFGSGTRLTVV.

There are many counts of this clonotype. J is TRBJ1-1 and V is TRBV28, with 7 bases lining up with TRBD1. V dropped 7 bases and J dropped 7; count of bases not matched to a gene: 12. The CDR3 loop spans 14 amino acids. The germline V gene has CDR1 MDHEN and CDR2 SYDVKM. CDR3 in amino acids: CASTLGGTAREAFF. DNA of the CDR3: TGTGCCAGCACCCTTGGGGGGACAGCGCGTGAAGCTTTCTTT. Complete variable domain (other parts from reference TRBV28 and TRBJ1-1): DVKVTQSSRYLVKRTGEKVFLECVQDMDHENMFWYRQDPGLGLRLIYFSYDVKMKEKGDIPEGYSVSREKKERFSLILESASTNQTSMYLCASTLGGTAREAFFGQGTRLTVV.

This clonotype was seen repeatedly, ten times or more. The J gene is TRBJ2-3, the V gene TRBV28; D possibly corresponds to TRBD2 (5 bases). Trimming cost V 7 bases and J 4 bases, with 15 bases left between them. The CDR3 covers 14 residues. CDR1 and CDR2 (germline): MDHEN, SYDVKM. In nucleotides, the CDR3 is TGTGCCAGCACCCGGGATCCAGGCTCAGATACGCAGTATTTT. It is translated as CASTRDPGSDTQYF.

The V and J genes are TRBV4-1 and TRBJ2-3; no reliable D call. The CDR3 totals 15 residues. Trimming took 1 base from V and 2 from J, leaving 10 bases between them. Germline lookup yields CDR1 MGHRA and CDR2 YSYEKL. The CDR3 loop is CASSQVRRNTDTQYF. DNA of the CDR3: TGCGCCAGCAGCCAAGTTCGACGGAACACAGATACGCAGTATTTT.

This clonotype was observed a handful of times. One end of the junction fails to match germline, which may point to a read error. This chain joins TRBV18 and TRBJ1-2; weak D call: TRBD1 (5 bases). The germline CDR1 and CDR2 sequences are KGHSH and LQKENI. The CDR3 has 15 residues. The CDR3 bases are TGTGCCAGCGAAGCGTCCAGGGAGTCTAACTATGGCTACGCCTTC. Translating it yields CASEASRESNYGYAF.

The V gene is TRBV9, the J gene TRBJ2-5; D gene unclear. The V gene lost 2 bases and the J gene lost 3 bases, with 17 bases spanning the gap. Germline CDR1 is SGDLS and CDR2 is YYNGEE. The CDR3 consists of 16 residues. CDR3 loop: CASSVRPGSSKETQYF. Written as DNA, the CDR3 is TGTGCCAGCAGCGTTAGGCCAGGTTCTTCAAAAGAGACCCAGTACTTC.